What follows are 28 T cell receptor beta chains derived from one specimen sequenced in a study of beta chain features in type 1 diabetes. Whole-study findings and limits: Among patients with Type 1 diabetes, TCRB CDR3s were moderately but significantly shorter in every one of the four CD4+ subsets.

Since all of the isolated RNA was reverse transcribed, expressed TCRB transcripts were what got sequenced. Method: immunoSEQ multiplex PCR; TCRdb's copy keeps in-frame clones and lacks some. The table lists approximately 150,000 clones, around an eighth of them singletons. Their antigens remain unidentified. Sequenced material: central memory CD4+ T cells from blood. Receptor source: a man aged 18 to 29 with type 1 diabetes.

The chain is built from TRBV15 and TRBJ1-3, with D possibly being TRBD1 (5 bases). Germline assignment: CDR1 LNHNV and CDR2 YYDKDF (reference sequence). This CDR3 is built from 16 residues. The germline V and J ends were trimmed by 1 base and 0 bases, with 10 bases remaining between them. This CDR3 reads CATSRAGPSSGNTIYF. The CDR3 region has the DNA TGTGCCACCAGCAGAGCGGGACCCAGCTCTGGAAACACCATATATTTT. The entire variable domain, with the rest obtained from reference TRBV15 and TRBJ1-3, is as follows: DAMVIQNPRYQVTQFGKPVTLSCSQTLNHNVMYWYQQKSSQAPKLLFHYYDKDFNNEADTPDNFQSRRPNTSFCFLDIRSPGLGDTAMYLCATSRAGPSSGNTIYFGEGSWLTVV.

The V call is TRBV27, the J call TRBJ2-1; 8 bases fit TRBD1. The CDR3 covers 13 residues. Unmatched junction bases numbered 6, after V lost 5 bases and J lost 9 bases. The germline V gene encodes CDR1 MNHEY and CDR2 SMNVEV (reference sequence). The CDR3 loop reads CASSTPGGGEQFF. The CDR3 bases are TGTGCCAGCAGTACCCCAGGGGGCGGTGAGCAGTTCTTC.

CDR3 in DNA: TGTGCCAGCAGAGCACAGGACTTCTCACCCCTCCACTTT. It specifies CASRAQDFSPLHF. The rearrangement joins TRBV2 to TRBJ1-6, with D perhaps TRBD1 (5 bases). V shed 6 bases and J shed 10 bases, with 13 bases lying between them. Germline assignment: CDR1 SNHLY and CDR2 FYNNEI. The CDR3 totals 13 residues.

This clone has only a few counts. The chain couples TRBV10-3 to TRBJ2-7, with TRBD1 matching over 9 bases. J was trimmed by 5 bases and V by 4 bases; bases with no gene match: 18. Per the germline V gene, CDR1 is ENHRY and CDR2 is SYGVKD. The CDR3 is 18 residues long. The CDR3 spells CAISGTSTGGSRTDEQYF. CDR3 nucleotide sequence: TGTGCCATCAGTGGGACGTCGACAGGGGGGTCCCGTACGGACGAGCAGTACTTC.

Only a few counts were recorded for this clone. CDR3 DNA sequence: TGTGCCAGTAGTATTCAGTACAATGAGCAGTTCTTC. It encodes CASSIQYNEQFF. V is TRBV19 and J is TRBJ2-1; no reliable D call. Germline V gene data show CDR1 as LNHDA and CDR2 as SQIVND (reference sequence). The CDR3 runs to 12 residues. V lost 3 bases and J 4 bases, leaving 4 bases between the germline ends.

The rearrangement joins TRBV11-2 to TRBJ2-1; 9 nucleotides match TRBD1. This CDR3 is 15 amino acids long. Per germline, CDR1 SGHAT and CDR2 FQNNGV. The J segment lost 7 bases and the V segment lost 1 base, leaving 5 bases of the junction unmatched. The CDR3: CASSLVQGAWNEQFF. As DNA, the CDR3 is TGTGCCAGCAGCTTAGTACAGGGGGCTTGGAATGAGCAGTTCTTC.

The rearrangement joins TRBV5-1 to TRBJ2-1, with TRBD2 matching 8 bases. The trim removed 4 bases at V and 3 bases at J, leaving 0 bases unmatched. The CDR3 extends over 13 amino acids. The germline gives CDR1 SGHRS, CDR2 YFSETQ. The CDR3 DNA is TGCGCCAGCAGCGGGACTAGCTACAATGAGCAGTTCTTC. Translating it yields CASSGTSYNEQFF.

The CDR3 loop is CASSESNRGYTGYTF. CDR3 nucleotides: TGTGCCAGCAGTGAATCCAACAGGGGGTACACTGGCTACACCTTC. The V and J genes are TRBV6-1 and TRBJ1-2; 8 positions match TRBD1. There are 15 residues in the CDR3. Losses at the gene ends were 2 bases for V and 7 bases for J; bases not matched to a gene: 9. Germline CDR1 and CDR2: MNHNS and SASEGT.

The V call is TRBV7-9, the J call TRBJ2-1; D is uncertain. This CDR3 is 14 amino acids long. The ends were cut back, 2 bases at V and 5 bases at J, with 10 bases in the middle. Germline lookup yields CDR1 SEHNR and CDR2 FQNEAQ (reference sequence). The CDR3 DNA is TGTGCCAGCAGCTTAAGCCCGACGCACAATGAGCAGTTCTTC. Amino acids: CASSLSPTHNEQFF.

J is TRBJ1-4 and V is TRBV5-1, with a weak D call TRBD1 (6 bases). The CDR3 runs 15 residues. The germline V gene has CDR1 SGHRS and CDR2 YFSETQ. V was pared by 2 bases and J by 3 bases, with 11 bases between. Written as DNA, the CDR3 is TGCGCCAGCAGCTTTACAGGGTTAGCTAATGAAAAACTGTTTTTT. As protein: CASSFTGLANEKLFF.

This clone turned up a few times. The chain recombines TRBV7-2 with TRBJ2-1, with a possible D match to TRBD2 (6 bases). In germline, CDR1 is SGHTA, CDR2 FQGNSA. V was cut by 2 bases and J by 0 bases, with 11 bases left in between. The CDR3 runs 16 residues. DNA of the CDR3: TGTGCCAGCAGCTTATATGGGGGGAGCTCCTACAATGAGCAGTTCTTC. It yields the protein CASSLYGGSSYNEQFF.

The chain carries TRBV30 and TRBJ2-1, with D tentatively TRBD2 (5 bases). This CDR3 is 15 amino acids long. Trimming removed 3 bases from V and 9 bases from J, with 21 bases in between. Per germline, CDR1 GTSNPN and CDR2 SVGIG (reference sequence). DNA of the CDR3: TGTGCCTGGAGGGATCCAACTAGTTATGGCGGTGAGCAGTTCTTC. Its translation: CAWRDPTSYGGEQFF.

The rearrangement joins TRBV7-6 to TRBJ2-5, with D possibly being TRBD1 (6 bases). Per the germline V gene, CDR1 is SGHVS and CDR2 is FNYEAQ. CDR3 length: 15 residues. V gave up 11 bases and J gave up 1 base, with 20 bases separating them. CDR3 amino acids: CAGSWGTLPQETQYF. DNA of the CDR3: TGTGCCGGGTCGTGGGGGACACTACCCCAAGAGACCCAGTACTTC.

This chain connects TRBV14 to TRBJ2-7; no clear D. This CDR3 comprises 13 residues. Per germline, CDR1 SGHDN and CDR2 FVKESK. Trimming pared 4 bases from V and 7 bases from J, leaving 14 bases between. CDR3 protein: CASSPIPPLEQYF. CDR3 nucleotides: TGTGCCAGCAGCCCTATCCCCCCTTTGGAGCAGTACTTC.

The chain is built from TRBV6-5 and TRBJ1-5; possibly TRBD1 for D (5 bases). The CDR3 length is 13 residues. Trimming took 6 bases from V and 11 from J, leaving 17 bases between them. From germline, CDR1 is MNHEY and CDR2 SVGAGI. The CDR3 here is CASRPPRGEAQHF. DNA for the CDR3: TGTGCCAGCAGACCCCCCCGGGGGGAGGCCCAGCATTTT.

In the case of this clone: At one boundary the junction diverges from the germline segment, which might be a read error. The chain uses TRBV6-5 and TRBJ2-1; TRBD1 or TRBD2 may be the D gene (5 bases each). Germline values: CDR1 MNHEY, CDR2 SVGAGI. The CDR3 is 13 amino acids. The CDR3 DNA is TGTGCCATCAGTGGGGGACGAATGGATGAGCAGTTCTTC. Residues: CAISGGRMDEQFF.

The chain is built from TRBV6-6 and TRBJ2-5; a weak D match, TRBD1 (6 bases). V lost 7 bases and J 2 bases, leaving 11 bases between the germline ends. The germline V gene encodes CDR1 MNHNY and CDR2 SVGAGI (reference sequence). This CDR3 spans 13 amino acids. CDR3 DNA sequence: TGTGCCAGCAACAGGGACGTTCAAGAGACCCAGTACTTC. It codes for CASNRDVQETQYF.

This rearrangement joins TRBV7-2 to TRBJ2-1; D is unresolved. The CDR3 is 13 amino acids. V dropped 5 bases and J dropped 9 bases, with 14 bases sitting between them. CDR1 is SGHTA, CDR2 FQGNSA, per germline. CDR3 residues: CASSPPRTSEQFF. CDR3 sequence (DNA): TGTGCCAGCAGCCCACCGCGGACGAGTGAGCAGTTCTTC. Supplemented by reference TRBV7-2 and TRBJ2-1, the full variable domain reads GAGVSQSPSNKVTEKGKDVELRCDPISGHTALYWYRQSLGQGLEFLIYFQGNSAPDKSGLPSDRFSAERTGGSVSTLTIQRTQQEDSAVYLCASSPPRTSEQFFGPGTRLTVL.

The chain joins TRBV2 to TRBJ2-1, with a weak D call TRBD2 (5 bases). The CDR3 contains 12 residues. The ends were cut back, 4 bases at V and 9 bases at J, with 10 bases in the middle. Germline V gene sequence: CDR1 SNHLY, CDR2 FYNNEI. The CDR3 sequence: CASSVEGSEQFF. CDR3 sequence (DNA): TGTGCCAGCAGTGTCGAGGGATCTGAGCAGTTCTTC.

This clone was observed a few times. This likely reflects a read error, since a far larger clone is one base away. This sequence joins TRBV15 and TRBJ2-3; 8 bases fit TRBD1. V gave up 7 bases and J gave up 2 bases; unmatched junction bases: 5. Germline loops: CDR1 LNHNV, CDR2 YYDKDF (reference sequence). The CDR3 sequence is 14 residues long. CDR3 DNA sequence: TGTGCCACCAAGACAGGGGAATCCACAGATACGCAGTATTTT. It specifies CATKTGESTDTQYF.

This sequence joins TRBV29-1 and TRBJ1-1; 7 bases are shared with TRBD1. Germline assignment: CDR1 SQVTM and CDR2 ANQGSEA. V lost 5 bases and J lost 9; bases outside the gene matches: 9. CDR3 length equals 12 residues. This chain's CDR3 is CSVSGGPRQAFF. The CDR3 DNA reads TGCAGCGTTTCAGGGGGTCCCAGGCAAGCTTTCTTT. The whole variable domain, remainder taken from reference TRBV29-1 and TRBJ1-1, is SAVISQKPSRDICQRGTSLTIQCQVDSQVTMMFWYRQQPGQSLTLIATANQGSEATYESGFVIDKFPISRPNLTFSTLTVSNMSPEDSSIYLCSVSGGPRQAFFGQGTRLTVV.

In its sample, this clone was seen a few times. The DNA for the CDR3 is TGCGCCAGCAGCCAAGATGGGGCATTGGCGACAGGGTCTGGAAACACCATATATTTT. Amino acid sequence: CASSQDGALATGSGNTIYF. The V call is TRBV4-1, the J call TRBJ1-3; TRBD1 matches at 7 bases. V lost 0 bases and J lost 1; bases outside the gene matches: 12. The germline V gene has CDR1 MGHRA and CDR2 YSYEKL. This CDR3 spans 19 amino acids.

The DNA for the CDR3 is TGCGCCAGCAGCTTGGAAAGGGGGCCGAATTCACCCCTCCACTTT. Encoded protein: CASSLERGPNSPLHF. The chain couples TRBV5-1 to TRBJ1-6; TRBD1 matches 7 bases. The CDR3 has 15 amino acids. From germline, CDR1 is SGHRS and CDR2 YFSETQ. J gave up 7 bases and V 0 bases, and 4 bases lay outside the gene matches.

This clone turned up a few times. A read error is likely here: a far larger clone is one base away. The chain has TRBV30 and TRBJ2-1; 8 bases are a match to TRBD2. V was pared by 5 bases and J by 7 bases, with 13 bases of the junction left unmatched. The germline CDR1 and CDR2 sequences are GTSNPN and SVGIG (reference sequence). The CDR3 covers 15 residues. The CDR3 DNA is TGTGCCTGGGGAGCCGGGACTAGATTTTGGAATGAGCAGTTCTTC. As protein: CAWGAGTRFWNEQFF.

This clone turned up a few times. The chain combines TRBV9 with TRBJ2-3; D unresolved. The CDR3 totals 16 residues. V lost 3 bases to trimming and J lost 0 bases, with 14 bases between them. Germline-derived CDR1 and CDR2 are SGDLS and YYNGEE. This chain's CDR3 is CASSASIEPSTDTQYF. In DNA form, the CDR3 reads TGTGCCAGCAGCGCCTCAATCGAGCCTAGCACAGATACGCAGTATTTT. Full variable domain (missing parts from reference TRBV9 and TRBJ2-3): DSGVTQTPKHLITATGQRVTLRCSPRSGDLSVYWYQQSLDQGLQFLIQYYNGEERAKGNILERFSAQQFPDLHSELNLSSLELGDSALYFCASSASIEPSTDTQYFGPGTRLTVL.

This clone has a count of ten or more. This sequence joins TRBV4-2 and TRBJ2-7; no firm D call. The CDR3 is made up of 14 amino acids. V shed 0 bases and J shed 6 bases, with 12 bases lying between them. In germline, CDR1 is LGHNA, CDR2 YNFKEQ. CDR3 in amino acids: CASSQDLAAGEQYF. The CDR3 bases are TGTGCCAGCAGCCAAGATTTGGCGGCCGGCGAGCAGTACTTC.

This clone turned up a few times. J is TRBJ2-4 and V is TRBV6-1; D gene unclear. The V end was cut by 0 bases, the J end by 1 base, with 13 bases between. The CDR3 length is 17 residues. Looked up from germline, CDR1 is MNHNS and CDR2 is SASEGT. CDR3 in DNA: TGTGCCAGCAGTGAAGCGTTGTGGATCGATGCCAAAAACATTCAGTACTTC. It is translated as CASSEALWIDAKNIQYF.

V gene TRBV4-1 combines with J gene TRBJ2-3; tentatively, D is TRBD2 (6 bases). This CDR3 has 15 amino acids. Per germline, CDR1 MGHRA and CDR2 YSYEKL. V lost 1 base and J 3 bases, leaving 11 bases between the germline ends. CDR3 sequence reads: CASSQAGVGTDTQYF. The DNA of the CDR3 is TGCGCCAGCAGCCAAGCGGGAGTGGGGACAGATACGCAGTATTTT.